Presented here are 5 T cell receptor beta chains from one specimen sequenced in a study of blood T cells in healthy people across ages. Next came a second PCR, run for roughly 6 to 11 cycles, which used a sample-barcoded 5' primer along with a J-beta primer mix. A single record per CDR3 protein comes from TCRdb applying MiXCR to the 5' RACE reads. The data show approximately 1.5 million distinct CDR3 sequences, under 55% seen once. The sample was blood. The receptor source for this set is a young woman in good health.

This clonotype was observed a few times. J is TRBJ2-7 and V is TRBV7-9, with 7 bases identical to TRBD2. The V gene's germline CDR1 is SEHNR and CDR2 FQNEAQ (reference sequence). J gave up 2 bases and V 2 bases, and 6 bases lay outside the gene matches. The CDR3 is made up of 15 amino acids. CDR3 nucleotide sequence: TGTGCCAGCAGCTTATTGGCTAGCGGCCCCTACGAGCAGTACTTC. Encoded protein: CASSLLASGPYEQYF.

This clonotype appeared a few times. The chain combines TRBV9 with TRBJ2-7; D not certain. From germline, CDR1 is SGDLS and CDR2 YYNGEE. The CDR3 length is 13 residues. The V end was cut by 0 bases, the J end by 3 bases, with 7 bases between. Here the CDR3 reads CASSVDPRYEQYF. CDR3 bases: TGTGCCAGCAGCGTAGACCCGCGCTACGAGCAGTACTTC.

This chain links TRBV16 with TRBJ2-1, with D tentatively TRBD1 or TRBD2 (5 bases each). Trimming took 0 bases from V and 8 from J, leaving 11 bases between them. This CDR3 has 14 amino acids. CDR1 and CDR2 (germline): KGHSY, FQNENV. CDR3 loop: CASSQSYGGDEQFF. The DNA for the CDR3 is TGTGCCAGCAGCCAATCGTATGGGGGAGATGAGCAGTTCTTC.

This clonotype appeared a few times. The chain recombines TRBV7-9 with TRBJ1-1; D gene ambiguous. This CDR3 region has 12 residues. Germline values: CDR1 SEHNR, CDR2 FQNEAQ (reference sequence). Trimming pared 5 bases from V and 1 base from J, leaving 5 bases between. CDR3 sequence reads: CASSPPNTEAFF. DNA for the CDR3: TGTGCCAGCAGCCCCCCGAACACTGAAGCTTTCTTT. The whole variable domain, filled in from reference TRBV7-9 and TRBJ1-1, reads DTGVSQNPRHKITKRGQNVTFRCDPISEHNRLYWYRQTLGQGPEFLTYFQNEAQLEKSRLLSDRFSAERPKGSFSTLEIQRTEQGDSAMYLCASSPPNTEAFFGQGTRLTVV.

A few counts support this clonotype. This chain uses TRBV6-2 or TRBV6-3 with TRBJ2-1, with a tentative D call TRBD2 (6 bases). V lost 2 bases and J 3 bases, leaving 8 bases between the germline ends. Per the germline V gene, CDR1 is MNHEY and CDR2 is SVGEGT. CDR3 size: 14 residues. The CDR3 is CASSYATSYNEQFF. DNA of the CDR3: TGTGCCAGCAGTTACGCGACTAGCTACAATGAGCAGTTCTTC.